The 6 T cell receptor beta chains below come from one sample, sequenced in a study of tumor and adjacent non-tumor tissue in lung cancer. The template was RNA from unsorted bulk tissue. Three rounds of nested PCR, following a modified ARM-PCR protocol, produced the TCRbeta library. Via MiXCR, TCRdb re-called the multiplex PCR reads, giving one row per CDR3 protein. The sample yields about 90,000 distinct CDR3 sequences, about 66% seen once. Sequenced: lung tumor tissue. Receptors were obtained from an older man with non-small cell lung cancer.

In this sample, this clonotype turned up many times. Because the CDR3 is missing its conserved closing phenylalanine or tryptophan, this is likely a read error. The CDR3 reads CASSGGPGTGATEAFS. CDR3 coding DNA: TGCGCCAGCAGTGGGGGACCCGGGACAGGGGCCACTGAAGCTTTCTCT. V usage is TRBV10-2 and J usage is TRBJ1-1; 10 bases map to TRBD1. This CDR3 has 16 amino acids. The germline gives CDR1 WSHSY, CDR2 SAAADI. The V gene end was trimmed by 4 bases and the J gene end by 4 bases; junction bases not matched to a gene: 9.

Concerning this clonotype: In this CDR3 the conserved last residue, phenylalanine or tryptophan, is missing, so a read error is likely. The chain couples TRBV11-2 to TRBJ2-7, with D perhaps TRBD1 or TRBD2 (5 bases each). Trimming left V 1 base short and J 3 bases short, with 10 bases between. Germline V gene sequence: CDR1 SGHAT, CDR2 FQNNGV. This CDR3 comprises 14 residues. The CDR3 loop is CASSLGDGNYEQYL. CDR3 DNA: TGTGCCAGCAGCTTAGGGGACGGAAACTACGAGCAGTACCTC.

The rearrangement links TRBV28 to TRBJ2-4; tentative D call: TRBD1 (6 bases). Per the germline V gene, CDR1 is MDHEN and CDR2 is SYDVKM. The length of the CDR3 is 11 residues. Deletions cut 6 bases from V and 16 bases from J, with 16 bases between. The CDR3 sequence: CASSYRDTQYF. In DNA form, the CDR3 reads TGTGCCAGCAGCTACCGGGACACTCAATACTTC. The full variable domain, in which reference TRBV28 and TRBJ2-4 provide the parts outside the CDR3, is DVKVTQSSRYLVKRTGEKVFLECVQDMDHENMFWYRQDPGLGLRLIYFSYDVKMKEKGDIPEGYSVSREKKERFSLILESASTNQTSMYLCASSYRDTQYFGAGTRLSVL.

This clonotype was recorded a few times. This could be a read error, since a much larger clone is one nucleotide away. The CDR3 nucleotides read TGTGCCAGCAGTTCGTCCCAGGCGGGGTCTACCCAAGAGCAGTACTTC. It yields the protein CASSSSQAGSTQEQYF. The V gene is TRBV6-5, the J gene TRBJ2-7, with a tentative D call TRBD2 (6 bases). There are 16 residues in the CDR3. V gave up 4 bases and J gave up 7 bases, with 23 bases separating them. CDR1 and CDR2 (germline): MNHEY, SVGAGI.

This clonotype was found many times. This chain joins TRBV28 and TRBJ1-1; D is perhaps TRBD1 (6 bases). This CDR3 has 13 amino acids. V was pared by 6 bases and J by 4 bases, with 12 bases between. In germline, CDR1 is MDHEN, CDR2 SYDVKM. The CDR3 sequence is CASRLQGGTEAFF. Written as DNA, the CDR3 is TGTGCCAGCAGGTTACAGGGTGGCACTGAAGCTTTCTTT.

The V call is TRBV30, the J call TRBJ2-3; D remains ambiguous. This CDR3 is 10 amino acids long. From germline, CDR1 is GTSNPN and CDR2 SVGIG (reference sequence). V shed 6 bases and J shed 0 bases, with 1 base lying between them. The CDR3 reads CACSTDTQYF. DNA of the CDR3: TGTGCCTGTAGCACAGATACGCAGTATTTT. The full variable domain, in which reference TRBV30 and TRBJ2-3 provide the parts outside the CDR3, is SQTIHQWPATLVQPVGSPLSLECTVEGTSNPNLYWYRQAAGRGLQLLFYSVGIGQISSEVPQNLSASRPQDRQFILSSKKLLLSDSGFYLCACSTDTQYFGPGTRLTVL.